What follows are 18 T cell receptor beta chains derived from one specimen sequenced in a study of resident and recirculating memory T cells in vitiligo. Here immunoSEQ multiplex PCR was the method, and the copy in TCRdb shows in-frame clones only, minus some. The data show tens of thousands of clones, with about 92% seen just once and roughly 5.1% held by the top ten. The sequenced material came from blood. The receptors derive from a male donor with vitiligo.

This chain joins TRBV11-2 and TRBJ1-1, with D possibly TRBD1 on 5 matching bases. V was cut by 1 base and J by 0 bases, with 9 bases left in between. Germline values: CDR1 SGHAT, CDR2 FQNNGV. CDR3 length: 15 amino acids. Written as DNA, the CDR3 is TGTGCCAGCAGCTTAGGGGGCAGCCTGAACACTGAAGCTTTCTTT. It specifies CASSLGGSLNTEAFF.

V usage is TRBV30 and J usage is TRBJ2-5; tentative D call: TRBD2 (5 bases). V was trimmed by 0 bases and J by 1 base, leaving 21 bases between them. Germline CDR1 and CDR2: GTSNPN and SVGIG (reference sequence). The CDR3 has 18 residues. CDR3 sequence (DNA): TGTGCCTGGAGTGTCCGGCTAGGGCTCGAGGGCACCCAAGAGACCCAGTACTTC. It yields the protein CAWSVRLGLEGTQETQYF.

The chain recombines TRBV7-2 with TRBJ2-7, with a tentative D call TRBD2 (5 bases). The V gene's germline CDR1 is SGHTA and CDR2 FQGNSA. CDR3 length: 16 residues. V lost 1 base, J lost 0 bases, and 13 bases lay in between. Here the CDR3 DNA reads TGTGCCAGCAGCTTAGGATGGGGTGGGAGCTCCTACGAGCAGTACTTC. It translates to CASSLGWGGSSYEQYF.

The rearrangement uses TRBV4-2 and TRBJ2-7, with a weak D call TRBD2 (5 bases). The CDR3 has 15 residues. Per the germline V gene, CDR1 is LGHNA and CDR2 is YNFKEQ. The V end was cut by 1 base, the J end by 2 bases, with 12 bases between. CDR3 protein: CASSQGEGIPYEQYF. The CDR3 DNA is TGTGCCAGCAGCCAAGGCGAGGGAATCCCCTACGAGCAGTACTTC.

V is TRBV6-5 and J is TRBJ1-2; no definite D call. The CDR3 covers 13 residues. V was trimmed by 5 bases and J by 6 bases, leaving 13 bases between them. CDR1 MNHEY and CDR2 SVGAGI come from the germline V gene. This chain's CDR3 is CASSRVPRNGYTF. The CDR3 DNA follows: TGTGCCAGCAGTCGGGTCCCTCGGAATGGCTACACCTTC.

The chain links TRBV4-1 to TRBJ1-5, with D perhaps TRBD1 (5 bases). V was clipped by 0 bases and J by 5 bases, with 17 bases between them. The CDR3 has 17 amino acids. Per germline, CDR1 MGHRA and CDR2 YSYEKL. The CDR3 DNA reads TGCGCCAGCAGCCAAGAGGGGCCCGGGTGGGGTCATCAGCCCCAGCATTTT. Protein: CASSQEGPGWGHQPQHF.

CDR3 residues: CASRLTEDYSYEQYF. Here the CDR3 DNA reads TGCGCCAGCAGACTTACCGAGGACTATTCCTACGAGCAGTACTTC. The chain has TRBV5-1 and TRBJ2-7; D is perhaps TRBD2 (6 bases). The germline CDR1 and CDR2 sequences are SGHRS and YFSETQ. Trimming shortened V by 5 bases and J by 1 base, and 16 bases separated the two germline ends. The CDR3 runs to 15 residues.

CDR3: CASSKGRQQVSEQYF. The CDR3 nucleotides are TGTGCCAGCAGCAAGGGGAGGCAACAGGTCTCCGAGCAGTACTTC. J is TRBJ2-7 and V is TRBV21-1; whether TRBD2, the table's D call, matches the DNA was not checked. TRBV21-1 is an annotated pseudogene. The CDR3 spans 15 residues.

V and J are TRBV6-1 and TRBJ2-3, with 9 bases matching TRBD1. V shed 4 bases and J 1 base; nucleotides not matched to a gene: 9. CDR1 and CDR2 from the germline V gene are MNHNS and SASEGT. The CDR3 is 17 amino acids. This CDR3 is CASSARTGVGRTDTQYF. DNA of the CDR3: TGTGCCAGCAGTGCCCGGACAGGGGTAGGCCGCACAGATACGCAGTATTTT.

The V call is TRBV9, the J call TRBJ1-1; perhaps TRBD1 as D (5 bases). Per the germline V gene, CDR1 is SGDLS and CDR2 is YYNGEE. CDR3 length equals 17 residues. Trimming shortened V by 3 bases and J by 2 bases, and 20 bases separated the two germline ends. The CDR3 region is CASSAYWGGDLNTEAFF. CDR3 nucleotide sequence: TGTGCCAGCAGCGCCTATTGGGGAGGGGACCTCAACACTGAAGCTTTCTTT.

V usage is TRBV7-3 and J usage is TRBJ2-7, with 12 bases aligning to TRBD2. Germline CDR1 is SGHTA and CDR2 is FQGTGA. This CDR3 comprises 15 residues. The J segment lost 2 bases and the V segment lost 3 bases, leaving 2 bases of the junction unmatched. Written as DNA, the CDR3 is TGTGCCAGCAGCTTCCTAGCGGGAGGGACCTACGAGCAGTACTTC. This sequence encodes CASSFLAGGTYEQYF.

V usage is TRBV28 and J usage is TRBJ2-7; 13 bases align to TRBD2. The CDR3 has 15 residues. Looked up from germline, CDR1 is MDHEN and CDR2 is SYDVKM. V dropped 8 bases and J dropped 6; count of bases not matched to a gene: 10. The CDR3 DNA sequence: TGTGCCAGCGCCATAGGACTAGCGGGAGTCCGCGAGCAGTACTTC. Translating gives CASAIGLAGVREQYF. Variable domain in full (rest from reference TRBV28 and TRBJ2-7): DVKVTQSSRYLVKRTGEKVFLECVQDMDHENMFWYRQDPGLGLRLIYFSYDVKMKEKGDIPEGYSVSREKKERFSLILESASTNQTSMYLCASAIGLAGVREQYFGPGTRLTVT.

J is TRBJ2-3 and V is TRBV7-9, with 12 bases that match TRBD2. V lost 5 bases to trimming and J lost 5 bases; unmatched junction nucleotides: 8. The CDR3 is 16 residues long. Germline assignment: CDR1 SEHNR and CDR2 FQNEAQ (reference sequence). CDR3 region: CASSPTSGRREDTQYF. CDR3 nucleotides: TGTGCCAGCAGCCCGACTAGCGGGAGAAGGGAAGATACGCAGTATTTT.

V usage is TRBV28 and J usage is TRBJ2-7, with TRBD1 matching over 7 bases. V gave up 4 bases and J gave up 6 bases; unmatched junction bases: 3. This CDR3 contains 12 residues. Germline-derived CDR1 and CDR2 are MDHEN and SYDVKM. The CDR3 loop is CASSSQGFEQYF. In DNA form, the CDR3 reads TGTGCCAGCAGTTCACAGGGGTTCGAGCAGTACTTC.

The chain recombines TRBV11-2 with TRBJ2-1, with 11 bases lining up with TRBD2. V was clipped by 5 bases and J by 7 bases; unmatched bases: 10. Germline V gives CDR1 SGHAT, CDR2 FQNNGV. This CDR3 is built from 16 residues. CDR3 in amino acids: CASSTHSGRAGNEQFF. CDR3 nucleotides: TGTGCCAGCAGCACCCATAGCGGGAGGGCCGGAAATGAGCAGTTCTTC.

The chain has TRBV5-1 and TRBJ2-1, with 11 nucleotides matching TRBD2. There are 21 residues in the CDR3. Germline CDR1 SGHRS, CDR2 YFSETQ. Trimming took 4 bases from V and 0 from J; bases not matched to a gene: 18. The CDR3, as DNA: TGCGCCAGCAGCCCGCTTATCGCCCCAACTAGCGGGGGTAGCTCCTACAATGAGCAGTTCTTC. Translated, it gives CASSPLIAPTSGGSSYNEQFF. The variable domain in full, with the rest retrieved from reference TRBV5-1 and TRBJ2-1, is KAGVTQTPRYLIKTRGQQVTLSCSPISGHRSVSWYQQTPGQGLQFLFEYFSETQRNKGNFPGRFSGRQFSNSRSEMNVSTLELGDSALYLCASSPLIAPTSGGSSYNEQFFGPGTRLTVL.

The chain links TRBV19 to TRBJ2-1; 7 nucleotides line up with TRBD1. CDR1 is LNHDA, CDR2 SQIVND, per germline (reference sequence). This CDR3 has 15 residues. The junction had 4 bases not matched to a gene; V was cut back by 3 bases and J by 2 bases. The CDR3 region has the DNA TGTGCCAGTAGTATCGGGACAGCTACCTACAATGAGCAGTTCTTC. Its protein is CASSIGTATYNEQFF.

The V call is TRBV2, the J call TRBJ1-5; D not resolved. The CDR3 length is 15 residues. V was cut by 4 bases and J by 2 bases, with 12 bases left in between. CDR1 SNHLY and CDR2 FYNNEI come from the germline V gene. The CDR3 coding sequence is TGTGCCAGCAGTGCGAGCCCGGGAGGCAATCAGCCCCAGCATTTT. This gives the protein CASSASPGGNQPQHF.